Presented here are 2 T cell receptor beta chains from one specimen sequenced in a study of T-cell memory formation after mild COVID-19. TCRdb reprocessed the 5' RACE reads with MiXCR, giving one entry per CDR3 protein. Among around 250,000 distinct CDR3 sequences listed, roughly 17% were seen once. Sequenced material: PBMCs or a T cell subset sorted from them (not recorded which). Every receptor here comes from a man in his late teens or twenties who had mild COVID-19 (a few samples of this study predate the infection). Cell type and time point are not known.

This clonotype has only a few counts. The CDR3 sequence is CASVRADNQPQHF. CDR3 DNA: TGTGCCAGCGTCCGGGCAGATAATCAGCCCCAGCATTTT. The V and J genes are TRBV6-2 or TRBV6-3 and TRBJ1-5; D is uncertain. The length of the CDR3 is 13 residues. V lost 8 bases and J 4 bases, leaving 12 bases between the germline ends. CDR1 is MNHEY and CDR2 is SVGEGT in the germline V gene.

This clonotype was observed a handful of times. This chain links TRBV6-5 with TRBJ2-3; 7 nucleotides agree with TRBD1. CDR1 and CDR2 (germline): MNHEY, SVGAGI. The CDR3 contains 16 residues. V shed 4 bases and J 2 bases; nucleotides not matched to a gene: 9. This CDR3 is CASSSRDSGYTDTQYF. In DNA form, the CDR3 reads TGTGCCAGCAGTTCACGGGACAGCGGATACACAGATACGCAGTATTTT.